The 21 T cell receptor beta chains listed next were all sequenced from one sample in a study of STAT5B mutations in CD4+ large granular lymphocyte leukemia. Clones were sequenced by immunoSEQ multiplex PCR, and TCRdb holds only the in-frame ones, with some missing. The data contain approximately 30,000 clones, around four fifths of them singletons. Sample: CD4+ T cells from blood buffy coats. These receptors were collected from a human donor in good health.

The chain joins TRBV27 to TRBJ2-5; 13 bases align to TRBD2. The CDR3 has 17 amino acids. V gave up 6 bases and J gave up 1 base; unmatched junction bases: 8. The V gene's germline CDR1 is MNHEY and CDR2 SMNVEV (reference sequence). The CDR3 loop reads CASSRLRTSGSQETQYF. The CDR3, as DNA: TGTGCCAGCAGCCGACTTAGGACTAGCGGGAGCCAAGAGACCCAGTACTTC.

This sequence joins TRBV7-9 and TRBJ2-3, with 8 bases lining up with TRBD2. J was trimmed by 5 bases and V by 5 bases; bases with no gene match: 3. Germline CDR1 and CDR2: SEHNR and FQNEAQ (reference sequence). The CDR3 length is 13 residues. CDR3 region: CASSVLAGDTQYF. The CDR3, as DNA: TGTGCCAGCAGCGTCCTAGCGGGAGATACGCAGTATTTT.

V usage is TRBV10-3 and J usage is TRBJ1-3; 9 bases fit TRBD1. CDR1 and CDR2 (germline): ENHRY, SYGVKD. The length of the CDR3 is 16 residues. V lost 1 base to trimming and J lost 4 bases; unmatched junction nucleotides: 5. This chain's CDR3 is CAISEWDRVSGNTIYF. The CDR3 DNA sequence: TGTGCCATCAGTGAGTGGGACAGGGTTTCGGGAAACACCATATATTTT.

This clone occurred a few times. This chain connects TRBV2 to TRBJ2-6; D gene unclear. CDR1 is SNHLY and CDR2 is FYNNEI in the germline V gene. V lost 7 bases to trimming and J lost 0 bases, with 16 bases between them. The CDR3 has 17 amino acids. This CDR3 is CASTSGTHRSGANVLTF. CDR3 DNA: TGTGCCAGCACCTCCGGTACTCACCGCTCTGGGGCCAACGTCCTGACTTTC.

The rearrangement links TRBV9 to TRBJ1-1; 7 bases fit TRBD1. The CDR3 extends over 14 amino acids. Germline V gives CDR1 SGDLS, CDR2 YYNGEE. The V and J ends lost 2 bases and 4 bases, in that order; junction bases with no gene match: 5. Written as DNA, the CDR3 is TGTGCCAGCAGCGTCCGGGACAGCAGCACTGAAGCTTTCTTT. Amino acid sequence: CASSVRDSSTEAFF.

The V and J genes are TRBV2 and TRBJ2-7; 7 bases align to TRBD2. CDR3 length: 14 amino acids. The V and J ends lost 7 bases and 2 bases, in that order; junction bases with no gene match: 8. From germline, CDR1 is SNHLY and CDR2 FYNNEI. CDR3 coding DNA: TGTGCCAGCATAAGGGAAGCGGGACCCTACGAGCAGTACTTC. It specifies CASIREAGPYEQYF.

The count of this clone is one. V and J are TRBV27 and TRBJ2-3; the match to TRBD2 covers 11 bases. The V segment lost 5 bases and the J segment 3 bases; nucleotides outside the gene matches: 4. Germline V gene data show CDR1 as MNHEY and CDR2 as SMNVEV (reference sequence). The CDR3 has 15 residues. The CDR3 is CASSPRLAGTDTQYF. The CDR3, as DNA: TGTGCCAGCAGTCCGCGACTAGCGGGAACAGATACGCAGTATTTT.

This clone was recorded once. This sequence joins TRBV11-3 and TRBJ2-3; the D is unclear. Trimming took off 1 base at V and 8 bases at J, with 13 bases between the two ends. Germline CDR1 and CDR2: SGHNT and YENEEA. The CDR3 has 14 residues. The CDR3 is CASSLGTGYPTQYF. CDR3 DNA: TGTGCCAGCAGCTTAGGTACGGGCTATCCTACGCAGTATTTT.

The rearrangement joins TRBV5-6 to TRBJ2-2, with D perhaps given as TRBD1 or TRBD2 (6 bases each). Germline CDR1 and CDR2: SGHDT and YYEEEE. The CDR3 contains 18 residues. Trimming took off 3 bases at V and 0 bases at J, with 18 bases between the two ends. The CDR3 region is CASSYLRSGASNTGELFF. CDR3 DNA sequence: TGTGCCAGCAGCTATTTGAGGTCGGGGGCGTCGAACACCGGGGAGCTGTTTTTT.

The chain couples TRBV28 to TRBJ2-5; 12 nucleotides agree with TRBD2. CDR1 is MDHEN and CDR2 is SYDVKM in the germline V gene. The V segment lost 5 bases and the J segment 1 base; nucleotides outside the gene matches: 5. This CDR3 comprises 16 residues. Here the CDR3 reads CASSTGLAGPQETQYF. For the CDR3, the DNA is TGTGCCAGCAGTACTGGACTAGCGGGACCCCAAGAGACCCAGTACTTC.

V and J are TRBV19 and TRBJ2-3; 12 bases line up with TRBD1. Trimming cost V 5 bases and J 6 bases; bases outside gene matches: 9. This CDR3 is 16 amino acids long. Germline V gives CDR1 LNHDA, CDR2 SQIVND (reference sequence). This CDR3 is CASSATGTGGSDTQYF. For the CDR3, the DNA is TGTGCCAGTAGTGCGACCGGGACAGGGGGCTCCGATACGCAGTATTTT.

The chain combines TRBV5-1 with TRBJ2-2; 9 bases agree with TRBD1. V lost 6 bases to trimming and J lost 1 base; unmatched junction nucleotides: 1. Germline values: CDR1 SGHRS, CDR2 YFSETQ. This CDR3 comprises 14 residues. CDR3 DNA sequence: TGCGCCAGCAAGGGACAGGGGAACACCGGGGAGCTGTTTTTT. Residues: CASKGQGNTGELFF.

The chain joins TRBV28 to TRBJ2-1; D is ambiguous. This CDR3 has 17 amino acids. Germline V lookup: CDR1 MDHEN, CDR2 SYDVKM. V lost 4 bases to trimming and J lost 1 base, with 17 bases between them. CDR3 nucleotides: TGTGCCAGCAGTTCCCTAGTGAGTATGGGTTCCTACAATGAGCAGTTCTTC. Translating gives CASSSLVSMGSYNEQFF.

The rearrangement joins TRBV5-6 to TRBJ1-5; no reliable D call. The CDR3 has 15 amino acids. Germline CDR1 SGHDT, CDR2 YYEEEE. The V and J ends lost 2 bases and 2 bases respectively, with 11 bases between them. DNA for the CDR3: TGTGCCAGCAGCTTCAAGGGAAATGGCAATCAGCCCCAGCATTTT. Amino acid sequence: CASSFKGNGNQPQHF.

The chain combines TRBV19 with TRBJ1-1; the D gene is possibly TRBD1 (5 bases). Per the germline V gene, CDR1 is LNHDA and CDR2 is SQIVND (reference sequence). V lost 3 bases and J lost 11, with 13 bases in between. The CDR3 contains 12 residues. The CDR3 region is CASSIGQGKAFF. The CDR3, as DNA: TGTGCCAGTAGTATTGGGCAGGGTAAGGCTTTCTTT.

The chain carries TRBV6-1 and TRBJ2-1, with D tentatively TRBD2 (6 bases). Looked up from germline, CDR1 is MNHNS and CDR2 is SASEGT. This CDR3 is built from 14 residues. V lost 0 bases and J lost 5, with 8 bases in between. The CDR3 nucleotides read TGTGCCAGCAGTGAAGCTCGGGGGAACAATGAGCAGTTCTTC. This sequence encodes CASSEARGNNEQFF.

The chain carries TRBV7-3 and TRBJ2-1; weak D call: TRBD1 (5 bases). V was trimmed by 2 bases and J by 6 bases, leaving 14 bases between them. CDR3 length: 15 amino acids. Germline CDR1 is SGHTA and CDR2 is FQGTGA. CDR3 region: CASSLQGSPSNEQFF. Written as DNA, the CDR3 is TGTGCCAGCAGCTTACAGGGATCCCCTTCCAATGAGCAGTTCTTC. Supplemented by reference TRBV7-3 and TRBJ2-1, the full variable domain reads GAGVSQTPSNKVTEKGKYVELRCDPISGHTALYWYRQSLGQGPEFLIYFQGTGAADDSGLPNDRFFAVRPEGSVSTLKIQRTERGDSAVYLCASSLQGSPSNEQFFGPGTRLTVL.

This sequence joins TRBV2 and TRBJ2-1, with a weak D call TRBD1 (6 bases). The CDR3 runs to 17 residues. The V end lost 2 bases, the J end lost 0 bases, and 14 bases lay between the germline ends. Per the germline V gene, CDR1 is SNHLY and CDR2 is FYNNEI. CDR3 sequence (DNA): TGTGCCAGCAGTGAAACCAGACAGGTGAGCTCCTACAATGAGCAGTTCTTC. Amino acid sequence: CASSETRQVSSYNEQFF. The full variable domain, in which reference TRBV2 and TRBJ2-1 provide the parts outside the CDR3, is EPEVTQTPSHQVTQMGQEVILRCVPISNHLYFYWYRQILGQKVEFLVSFYNNEISEKSEIFDDQFSVERPDGSNFTLKIRSTKLEDSAMYFCASSETRQVSSYNEQFFGPGTRLTVL.

DNA for the CDR3: TGTGCCAGCAGCTTGGGTGGGCACGAGCAGTACTTC. Translating it yields CASSLGGHEQYF. The genes are TRBV5-5 and TRBJ2-7; no clear D. The germline V and J ends were trimmed by 0 bases and 5 bases, with 6 bases remaining between them. CDR3 size: 12 residues. Per germline, CDR1 SGHKS and CDR2 YYEKEE (reference sequence).

The chain is built from TRBV19 and TRBJ2-5; perhaps D is TRBD1 or TRBD2 (5 bases each). The CDR3 extends over 15 amino acids. CDR1 LNHDA and CDR2 SQIVND come from the germline V gene (reference sequence). Between the trimmed V and J ends, which lost 3 bases and 8 bases, there was a span of 19 bases. The CDR3 DNA is TGTGCCAGTAGTATCTCTCCACCGGGGCCCTTTACCCAGTACTTC. Its translation is CASSISPPGPFTQYF.

The chain recombines TRBV5-1 with TRBJ2-7; D assignment may be TRBD1 or TRBD2 (5 bases each). The CDR3 covers 13 residues. CDR1 is SGHRS, CDR2 YFSETQ, per germline. Between the trimmed V and J ends, which lost 4 bases and 9 bases, there was a span of 17 bases. CDR3 loop: CASSAPGRSGQYF. CDR3 nucleotide sequence: TGCGCCAGCAGCGCACCGGGACGGAGCGGGCAGTACTTC.